The 24 T cell receptor beta chains below all came from one sample that was sequenced in a study of cytomegalovirus exposure and HLA in healthy donors. Vbeta (60) and Jbeta (13) primers were used in the PCR. Assay used: immunoSEQ multiplex PCR; TCRdb lists only in-frame clones, some missing. The sample holds some 130,000 clones, over 75% seen once. The sequenced sample consisted of PBMCs. These receptors were collected from a male donor in good health and CMV-seropositive.

The chain is built from TRBV6-4 and TRBJ1-2; tentatively, D is TRBD1 (5 bases). The CDR3 is 14 amino acids. The V end was cut by 6 bases, the J end by 7 bases, with 18 bases between. From germline, CDR1 is MRHNA and CDR2 SNTAGT. The CDR3 coding sequence is TGTGCCAGCAGCGCGGAGGGGACCACGGGTGGCTACACCTTC. Amino acids: CASSAEGTTGGYTF.

V is TRBV7-9 and J is TRBJ2-5, with TRBD2 matching 12 bases. The CDR3 totals 16 residues. CDR1 and CDR2 (germline): SEHNR, FQNEAQ (reference sequence). The trim removed 4 bases at V and 3 bases at J, leaving 6 bases unmatched. The CDR3 region is CASSYRTSGVKETQYF. The CDR3 DNA sequence: TGTGCCAGCAGCTACCGGACTAGCGGGGTGAAAGAGACCCAGTACTTC.

The V gene is TRBV6-4, the J gene TRBJ1-6, with D possibly being TRBD1 (5 bases). The CDR3 loop spans 17 amino acids. Germline V gene lookup returns CDR1 MRHNA and CDR2 SNTAGT. Trimming removed 0 bases from V and 9 bases from J, with 18 bases in between. CDR3 sequence (DNA): TGTGCCAGCAGTGACTCGATTAATGCGGGACCGAGTTCACCCCTCCACTTT. Translated, it gives CASSDSINAGPSSPLHF.

Turning to this clone: One end of the junction fails to match germline, which may point to a read error. The chain couples TRBV7-9 to TRBJ1-2, with D tentatively TRBD1 (6 bases). This CDR3 region has 13 residues. The germline CDR1 and CDR2 sequences are SEHNR and FQNEAQ (reference sequence). The DNA for the CDR3 is TGTTCCAGCAGCTTAGCCCAACAGGGCGGCTACACCTTC. This codes for CSSSLAQQGGYTF.

The chain has TRBV5-1 and TRBJ2-1; TRBD2 might be the D (6 bases). Trimming left V 4 bases short and J 10 bases short, with 21 bases between. Germline lookup yields CDR1 SGHRS and CDR2 YFSETQ. This CDR3 comprises 15 residues. CDR3 nucleotide sequence: TGCGCCAGCAGCACAGCTCCGACGGGGGTCGGCGAGCAGTTCTTC. It encodes CASSTAPTGVGEQFF.

The chain employs TRBV5-1 and TRBJ2-7; 7 bases map to TRBD2. V lost 0 bases to trimming and J lost 3 bases; unmatched junction nucleotides: 6. Germline CDR1 reads SGHRS; CDR2 reads YFSETQ. This CDR3 region has 15 residues. CDR3 bases: TGCGCCAGCAGCTTGGCCGGGACTACCCTCTACGAGCAGTACTTC. It encodes CASSLAGTTLYEQYF.

The chain combines TRBV28 with TRBJ2-5, with 12 bases aligning to TRBD2. V dropped 6 bases and J dropped 4; count of bases not matched to a gene: 12. CDR1 is MDHEN, CDR2 SYDVKM, per germline. CDR3 size: 17 residues. CDR3 nucleotides: TGTGCCAGCAGCCGAAAGCTTCTAGCGGGGGGGGGAGAGACCCAGTACTTC. Encoded protein: CASSRKLLAGGGETQYF.

This chain uses TRBV30 with TRBJ2-2, with 8 bases matching TRBD2. This CDR3 is 14 amino acids long. Germline assignment: CDR1 GTSNPN and CDR2 SVGIG (reference sequence). V dropped 0 bases and J dropped 5; count of bases not matched to a gene: 2. The CDR3 DNA follows: TGTGCCTGGAGTGTACGCGGGGGGACCGGGGAGCTGTTTTTT. Amino acids: CAWSVRGGTGELFF.

This chain links TRBV6-1 with TRBJ2-7; 9 bases line up with TRBD1. Trimming at V came to 10 bases and at J to 5 bases, leaving 6 bases not matched to a gene. This CDR3 has 12 residues. Germline V gives CDR1 MNHNS, CDR2 SASEGT. CDR3: CATPGQGNEQYF. The DNA for the CDR3 is TGTGCCACTCCGGGACAGGGAAACGAGCAGTACTTC.

This sequence joins TRBV27 and TRBJ1-2; D is unresolved. Trimming took off 3 bases at V and 5 bases at J, with 13 bases between the two ends. Germline V CDR1 and CDR2: MNHEY, SMNVEV (reference sequence). CDR3 length: 14 residues. CDR3 in amino acids: CASSLNRGWYGYTF. Here the CDR3 DNA reads TGTGCCAGCAGTTTGAACCGGGGTTGGTATGGCTACACCTTC.

The DNA for the CDR3 is TGTGCCAGCAGCCAGGGACTCAAAGAGACCCAGTACTTC. Protein product: CASSQGLKETQYF. The chain recombines TRBV5-4 with TRBJ2-5, with D possibly matching TRBD2 (6 bases). The CDR3 length is 13 residues. Deletions cut 4 bases from V and 3 bases from J, with 10 bases between. In germline, CDR1 is SGHNT, CDR2 YYREEE (reference sequence).

The chain recombines TRBV7-6 with TRBJ1-4; D is unclear. The germline V gene has CDR1 SGHVS and CDR2 FNYEAQ. This CDR3 region has 14 residues. V lost 5 bases and J 8 bases, leaving 15 bases between the germline ends. In DNA form, the CDR3 reads TGTGCCAGCAGCCTACACCCCGAGGGAGAAAAACTGTTTTTT. Translated, it gives CASSLHPEGEKLFF.

This chain joins TRBV5-1 and TRBJ2-5; tentatively, D is TRBD1 (8 bases). CDR1 and CDR2 from the germline V gene are SGHRS and YFSETQ. CDR3 length equals 14 residues. Trimming removed 4 bases from V and 4 bases from J, with 14 bases in between. CDR3 DNA sequence: TGCGCCAGCAGCCAGAACAGGGGGGGAGAGACCCAGTACTTC. It specifies CASSQNRGGETQYF.

The V and J genes are TRBV7-9 and TRBJ2-7; 9 nucleotides match TRBD2. This CDR3 comprises 16 residues. V lost 0 bases to trimming and J lost 2 bases; unmatched junction nucleotides: 5. Germline loops: CDR1 SEHNR, CDR2 FQNEAQ (reference sequence). DNA of the CDR3: TGTGCCAGCAGCTTAGCTCTAGCGGGAACACCCTACGAGCAGTACTTC. It specifies CASSLALAGTPYEQYF.

This clone was observed once. V is TRBV5-1 and J is TRBJ2-7, with a weak D call TRBD1 (7 bases). Germline V gene data show CDR1 as SGHRS and CDR2 as YFSETQ. The CDR3 loop spans 16 amino acids. The V and J ends lost 4 bases and 2 bases respectively, with 19 bases between them. As DNA, the CDR3 is TGCGCCAGCAGCCCAGGGGGGTGGGACAAAACCTACGAGCAGTACTTC. Translation: CASSPGGWDKTYEQYF.

The chain combines TRBV18 with TRBJ1-5; D is undetermined. V was shortened by 4 bases and J by 4 bases, with 11 bases between the two germline ends. Germline CDR1 reads KGHSH; CDR2 reads LQKENI. The CDR3 totals 14 residues. The CDR3 DNA follows: TGTGCCAGCTCACTTCAGGCAAGTAATCAGCCCCAGCATTTT. Encoded protein: CASSLQASNQPQHF.

DNA of the CDR3: TGTGCCATCAGTGGGAACAGGGAAACAGGAAACACCATATATTTT. Its protein product is CAISGNRETGNTIYF. The chain combines TRBV10-3 with TRBJ1-3, with a possible D match to TRBD1 (6 bases). V was pared by 4 bases and J by 4 bases, with 14 bases between. CDR1 ENHRY and CDR2 SYGVKD come from the germline V gene. The CDR3 covers 15 residues.

V and J are TRBV6-1 and TRBJ2-2, with TRBD1 matching over 7 bases. Trimming cost V 3 bases and J 1 base; bases outside gene matches: 2. The CDR3 totals 15 residues. Germline V CDR1 and CDR2: MNHNS, SASEGT. CDR3 in amino acids: CASSDRDRNTGELFF. The CDR3 coding sequence is TGTGCCAGCAGTGACCGGGACAGGAACACCGGGGAGCTGTTTTTT.

This chain links TRBV11-3 with TRBJ1-4; tentatively, D is TRBD1 (6 bases). CDR1 and CDR2 (germline): SGHNT, YENEEA. There are 14 residues in the CDR3. The V and J ends lost 5 bases and 6 bases respectively, with 13 bases between them. In nucleotides, the CDR3 is TGTGCCAGCAGCACAGGGCGCGCTTATGAAAAACTGTTTTTT. As protein: CASSTGRAYEKLFF.

This clone has a handful of counts. The chain recombines TRBV6-4 with TRBJ2-2; 7 bases agree with TRBD2. The CDR3 spans 16 residues. Germline V gene sequence: CDR1 MRHNA, CDR2 SNTAGT. The V segment lost 0 bases and the J segment 5 bases; nucleotides outside the gene matches: 6. The CDR3 loop is CASSDSAGDGTGELFF. The CDR3 nucleotides are TGTGCCAGCAGTGACTCGGCGGGAGACGGAACCGGGGAGCTGTTTTTT.

The rearrangement links TRBV2 to TRBJ1-1; 9 bases are a match to TRBD1. CDR3 length: 20 residues. Germline V CDR1 and CDR2: SNHLY, FYNNEI. The V gene end was trimmed by 8 bases and the J gene end by 3 bases; junction bases not matched to a gene: 25. CDR3 in amino acids: CASSPWGVSGTGITDTEAFF. Written as DNA, the CDR3 is TGTGCCAGCTCTCCCTGGGGGGTGTCCGGGACAGGGATAACGGACACTGAAGCTTTCTTT.

This clone was observed a handful of times. The chain recombines TRBV7-9 with TRBJ2-2; 13 positions match TRBD2. CDR1 is SEHNR, CDR2 FQNEAQ, per germline (reference sequence). V shed 5 bases and J 3 bases; nucleotides not matched to a gene: 3. The CDR3 totals 16 residues. The CDR3 loop is CASSRTSGGYTGELFF. CDR3 DNA sequence: TGTGCCAGCAGCCGGACTAGCGGGGGATACACCGGGGAGCTGTTTTTT. The full variable domain, rest sourced from reference TRBV7-9 and TRBJ2-2, is DTGVSQNPRHKITKRGQNVTFRCDPISEHNRLYWYRQTLGQGPEFLTYFQNEAQLEKSRLLSDRFSAERPKGSFSTLEIQRTEQGDSAMYLCASSRTSGGYTGELFFGEGSRLTVL.

The J gene is TRBJ1-6, the V gene TRBV2, with TRBD1 matching 8 bases. This CDR3 spans 16 amino acids. V gave up 2 bases and J gave up 8 bases; unmatched junction bases: 8. Germline V gene sequence: CDR1 SNHLY, CDR2 FYNNEI. The CDR3 nucleotides are TGTGCCAGCAGTGAAAGGGCAGGGGGCAGTTATTCACCCCTCCACTTT. Protein sequence: CASSERAGGSYSPLHF.

This rearrangement joins TRBV5-6 to TRBJ1-2; a possible D gene is TRBD1 (5 bases). The CDR3 is 13 amino acids. CDR1 SGHDT and CDR2 YYEEEE come from the germline V gene. V lost 4 bases and J lost 7, with 14 bases in between. CDR3 nucleotides: TGTGCCAGCAGCAACCCCCAGGGTGGTGGCTACACCTTC. It specifies CASSNPQGGGYTF.